The 6 T cell receptor beta chains presented below share a single source sample, sequenced in a study of spatial heterogeneity in lung cancer. Their recognized antigens are unknown. Time point in this sample: sample taken at primary tumor resection. Regarding the study as a whole: The study found that expanded intratumoral alpha and beta TCR counts tracked tumor mutation counts.

TCRdb processed the 5' RACE reads anew with MiXCR; each CDR3 protein has one entry. The table lists 8,000 to 9,500 distinct CDR3 sequences, 2.9% of them singletons. The sequenced sample was lung tumor tissue, obtained at surgery. The receptors derive from a male donor with early-stage non-small cell lung cancer.

This clonotype has a count of ten or more. J is TRBJ2-5 and V is TRBV6-2 or TRBV6-3, with a possible D match to TRBD1 (6 bases). Germline assignment: CDR1 MNHEY and CDR2 SVGEGT. V lost 8 bases, J lost 1 base, and 11 bases lay in between. CDR3 length: 13 residues. Here the CDR3 reads CASAARGQETQYF. The CDR3 DNA follows: TGTGCCAGCGCAGCCAGGGGCCAAGAGACCCAGTACTTC.

This clonotype was picked up many times. The V and J genes are TRBV7-8 and TRBJ2-1; the match to TRBD1 covers 7 bases. The junction had 9 bases not matched to a gene; V was cut back by 4 bases and J by 9 bases. The CDR3 runs 14 residues. CDR1 and CDR2 from the germline V gene are SGHVS and FQNEAQ. The CDR3 loop reads CASSSRDRVFEQFF. The CDR3 DNA reads TGTGCCAGCAGCTCTAGGGACAGAGTTTTTGAGCAGTTCTTC. Full variable domain (remainder filled in from reference TRBV7-8 and TRBJ2-1): GAGVSQSPRYKVAKRGQDVALRCDPISGHVSLFWYQQALGQGPEFLTYFQNEAQLDKSGLPSDRFFAERPEGSVSTLKIQRTQQEDSAVYLCASSSRDRVFEQFFGPGTRLTVL.

By sample fraction, this clonotype is medium-sized (0.01 to 0.1%). V and J are TRBV10-3 and TRBJ2-7; no clear D gene. This CDR3 has 12 amino acids. V was pared by 6 bases and J by 3 bases, with 9 bases between. The germline gives CDR1 ENHRY, CDR2 SYGVKD. This CDR3 reads CAIRALVYEQYF. The CDR3 DNA reads TGTGCCATCAGGGCCTTAGTCTACGAGCAGTACTTC.

The sample holds many counts of this clonotype. The rearrangement links TRBV18 to TRBJ1-2, with D possibly being TRBD1 (5 bases). Germline V gives CDR1 KGHSH, CDR2 LQKENI. The V gene lost 6 bases and the J gene lost 7 bases, with 18 bases spanning the gap. The CDR3 runs 14 residues. This chain's CDR3 is CASSPSRGVTGYTF. The CDR3 DNA reads as TGTGCCAGCTCCCCCTCCCGGGGGGTGACTGGCTACACCTTC.

This clonotype was recorded at least ten times. The chain is built from TRBV28 and TRBJ2-1; no firm D call. The CDR3 runs to 14 residues. The V end lost 5 bases, the J end lost 6 bases, and 14 bases lay between the germline ends. CDR1 is MDHEN, CDR2 SYDVKM, per germline. The CDR3 nucleotides read TGTGCCAGCAGTCCATCCATTCCAGTCAATGAGCAGTTCTTC. Amino acids: CASSPSIPVNEQFF.

This clonotype was recorded many times. The chain recombines TRBV20-1 with TRBJ1-6; 8 bases are a match to TRBD1. Germline V lookup: CDR1 DFQATT, CDR2 SNEGSKA (reference sequence). The CDR3 extends over 15 amino acids. Trimming cost V 0 bases and J 9 bases; bases outside gene matches: 7. CDR3 sequence (DNA): TGCAGTGCTAGAGATCAAGGACAGGGCGCTTCACCCCTCCACTTT. Encoded protein: CSARDQGQGASPLHF.